Listed below are T cell receptor beta chains from one sample, sequenced in a study of T cell responses to AZD1222 COVID-19 vaccine. Sequencing used immunoSEQ multiplex PCR; TCRdb keeps in-frame clones, though not all of them. The sample yields about 140,000 clones, 80% to 95% seen once. Material: peripheral blood, obtained 28 days after the second AZD1222 dose. The receptors originated from an adult who received the AZD1222 COVID-19 vaccine. Each CDR3 is given with its conserved first and last residue. D genes are given only for firm matches. Where a row states a size, it is once, few, many or the class of an expanded clone; other rows omit it.

CDR3aa | CDR3nt | d_gene | abundance | j_gene | v_gene
CASSLNRGAGNTIYF | TGTGCCAGCAGCTTGAACAGGGGAGCGGGAAACACCATATATTTT | TRBD1 | NA | TRBJ1-3 | TRBV11-2
CSVRTSGGTGELFF | TGCAGCGTCCGGACTAGCGGGGGGACCGGGGAGCTGTTTTTT | TRBD2 | NA | TRBJ2-2 | TRBV29-1
CANRLGSGPYEQYF | TGTGCCAACCGGTTGGGTTCGGGGCCATACGAGCAGTACTTC | NA | NA | TRBJ2-7 | TRBV2
CASMRSGRIVAEQFF | TGTGCCAGCATGAGGAGCGGGAGAATCGTCGCTGAGCAGTTCTTC | TRBD2 | NA | TRBJ2-1 | TRBV28
CASSFPLAGVNEQFF | TGTGCCAGCAGCTTCCCCCTAGCGGGAGTCAATGAGCAGTTCTTC | TRBD2 | NA | TRBJ2-1 | TRBV7-2
CASRKLQGWQPQHF | TGTGCCAGCAGGAAACTACAGGGGTGGCAGCCCCAGCATTTT | TRBD1 | NA | TRBJ1-5 | TRBV27
CASTSPRQNTEAFF | TGTGCCAGCACCTCCCCCCGACAGAACACTGAAGCTTTCTTT | NA | NA | TRBJ1-1 | TRBV6-5
CASRPGGGPTSTDTQYF | TGTGCCAGCAGGCCCGGGGGGGGACCAACCTCCACAGATACGCAGTATTTT | TRBD2 | NA | TRBJ2-3 | TRBV5-6
CASSFRARSGGYGYTF | TGTGCCAGCAGTTTTCGGGCCCGATCAGGGGGCTATGGCTACACCTTC | TRBD1 | NA | TRBJ1-2 | TRBV28
CASRLAGSEDYEQYF | TGTGCCAGCAGACTAGCGGGATCGGAGGACTACGAGCAGTACTTC | TRBD2 | NA | TRBJ2-7 | TRBV7-3
CAWSVGGDTIYF | TGTGCCTGGAGTGTTGGAGGAGACACCATATATTTT | NA | NA | TRBJ1-3 | TRBV30
CASRPASGRPSYNERFF | TGCGCCAGCCGACCGGCTAGCGGGAGGCCCTCCTACAATGAGCGGTTCTTC | TRBD2 | NA | TRBJ2-1 | TRBV10-2
CATSREFSATYEQYF | TGTGCCACCAGCAGAGAATTTAGCGCTACCTACGAGCAGTACTTC | NA | once | TRBJ2-7 | TRBV15
CASSRRRQALYEQYF | TGTGCCAGCAGCCGACGTCGACAGGCCCTTTACGAGCAGTACTTC | NA | NA | TRBJ2-7 | TRBV7-8
CASMNQANYGYTF | TGTGCCAGCATGAATCAGGCAAACTATGGCTACACCTTC | NA | NA | TRBJ1-2 | TRBV27
CASSSRQGAYEQYF | TGTGCCAGCAGTTCCCGACAGGGGGCCTACGAGCAGTACTTC | TRBD1 | once | TRBJ2-7 | TRBV28
CASSENSDYGYTF | TGTGCCAGCAGTGAGAACAGTGACTATGGCTACACCTTC | NA | once | TRBJ1-2 | TRBV2
CASSTISLSTDTQYF | TGTGCCAGCAGTACTATCTCCCTTAGCACAGATACGCAGTATTTT | NA | NA | TRBJ2-3 | TRBV27
CASSYGQGGYNEQFF | TGTGCCAGCAGTTATGGGCAGGGGGGTTACAATGAGCAGTTCTTC | NA | NA | TRBJ2-1 | TRBV6-2/TRBV6-3
CASSFQQYNEQFF | TGCGCCAGCAGCTTCCAGCAGTACAATGAGCAGTTCTTC | NA | NA | TRBJ2-1 | TRBV5-1
CASSPGGLAGGSNEQFF | TGTGCCAGCTCACCGGGAGGACTAGCGGGAGGTAGTAATGAGCAGTTCTTC | TRBD2 | NA | TRBJ2-1 | TRBV18
CASSWAQGAIGTGELFF | TGTGCCAGCAGCTGGGCGCAGGGGGCAATTGGCACCGGGGAGCTGTTTTTT | TRBD1 | NA | TRBJ2-2 | TRBV28
CASSPGLNYGYTF | TGTGCCAGCAGCCCAGGACTGAACTATGGCTACACCTTC | NA | NA | TRBJ1-2 | TRBV16
CACHSDSRGYTF | TGTGCCTGCCACTCAGACTCGCGTGGCTACACCTTC | NA | NA | TRBJ1-2 | TRBV30